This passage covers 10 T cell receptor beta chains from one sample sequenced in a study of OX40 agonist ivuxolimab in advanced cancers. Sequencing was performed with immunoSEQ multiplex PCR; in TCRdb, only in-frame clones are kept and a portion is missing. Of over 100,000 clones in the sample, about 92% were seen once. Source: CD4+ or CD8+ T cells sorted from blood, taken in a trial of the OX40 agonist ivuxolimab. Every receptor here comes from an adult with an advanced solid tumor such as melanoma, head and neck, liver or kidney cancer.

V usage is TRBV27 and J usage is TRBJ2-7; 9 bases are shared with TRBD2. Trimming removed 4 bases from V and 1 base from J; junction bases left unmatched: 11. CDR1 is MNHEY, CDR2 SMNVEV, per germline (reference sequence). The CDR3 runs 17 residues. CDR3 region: CASSYDLAGSKSYEQYF. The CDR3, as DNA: TGTGCCAGCAGTTACGATCTAGCGGGAAGCAAATCCTACGAGCAGTACTTC.

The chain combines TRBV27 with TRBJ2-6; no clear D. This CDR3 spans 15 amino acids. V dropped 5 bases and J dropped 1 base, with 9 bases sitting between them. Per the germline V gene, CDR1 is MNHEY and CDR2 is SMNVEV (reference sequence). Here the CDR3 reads CASSPRESGANVLTF. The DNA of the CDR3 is TGTGCCAGCAGTCCCCGAGAATCTGGGGCCAACGTCCTGACTTTC.

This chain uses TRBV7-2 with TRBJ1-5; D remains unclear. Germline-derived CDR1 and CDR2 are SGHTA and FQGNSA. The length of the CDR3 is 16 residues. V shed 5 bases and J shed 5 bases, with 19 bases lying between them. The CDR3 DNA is TGTGCCAGCAGCCCCTTTCGGATGGGAGGCGATCAGCCCCAGCATTTT. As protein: CASSPFRMGGDQPQHF.

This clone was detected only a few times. CDR3 sequence: CASSPLGDSYGYTF. Written as DNA, the CDR3 is TGTGCCAGCAGCCCCCTCGGGGACAGCTATGGCTACACCTTC. The chain uses TRBV7-9 and TRBJ1-2; the match to TRBD1 covers 7 bases. The CDR3 is 14 residues long. Germline-derived CDR1 and CDR2 are SEHNR and FQNEAQ (reference sequence). The junction had 7 bases not matched to a gene; V was cut back by 5 bases and J by 4 bases.

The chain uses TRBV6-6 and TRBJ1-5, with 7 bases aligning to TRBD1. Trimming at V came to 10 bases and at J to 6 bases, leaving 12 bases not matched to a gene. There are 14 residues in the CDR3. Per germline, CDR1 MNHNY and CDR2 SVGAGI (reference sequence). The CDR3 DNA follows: TGTGCCACCGACCCCGGGACAGTTGGTCAGCCCCAGCATTTT. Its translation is CATDPGTVGQPQHF.

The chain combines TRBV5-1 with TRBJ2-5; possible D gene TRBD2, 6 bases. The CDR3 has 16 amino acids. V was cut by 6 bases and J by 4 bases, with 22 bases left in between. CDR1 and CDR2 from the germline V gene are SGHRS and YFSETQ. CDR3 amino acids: CASNTYSSRGTETQYF. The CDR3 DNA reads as TGCGCCAGCAACACATATTCTTCGCGGGGCACAGAGACCCAGTACTTC.

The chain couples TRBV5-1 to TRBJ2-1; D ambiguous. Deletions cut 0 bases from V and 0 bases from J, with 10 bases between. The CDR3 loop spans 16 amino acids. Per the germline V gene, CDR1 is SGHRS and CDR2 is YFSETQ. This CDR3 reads CASSLAPPGSYNEQFF. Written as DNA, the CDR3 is TGCGCCAGCAGCTTGGCCCCTCCTGGCTCCTACAATGAGCAGTTCTTC. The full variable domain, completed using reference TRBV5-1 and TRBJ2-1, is KAGVTQTPRYLIKTRGQQVTLSCSPISGHRSVSWYQQTPGQGLQFLFEYFSETQRNKGNFPGRFSGRQFSNSRSEMNVSTLELGDSALYLCASSLAPPGSYNEQFFGPGTRLTVL.

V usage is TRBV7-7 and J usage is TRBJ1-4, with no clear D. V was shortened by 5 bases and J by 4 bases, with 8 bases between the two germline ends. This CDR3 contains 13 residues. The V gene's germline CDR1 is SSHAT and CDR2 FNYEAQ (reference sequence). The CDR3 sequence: CASSPSYNEKLFF. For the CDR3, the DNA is TGTGCCAGCAGCCCCAGCTATAATGAAAAACTGTTTTTT.

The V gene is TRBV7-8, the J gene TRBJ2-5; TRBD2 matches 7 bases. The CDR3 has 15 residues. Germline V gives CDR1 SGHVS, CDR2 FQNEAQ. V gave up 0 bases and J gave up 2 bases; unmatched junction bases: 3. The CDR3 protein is CASSLAGGSQETQYF. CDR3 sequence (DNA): TGTGCCAGCAGCTTAGCGGGGGGGTCACAAGAGACCCAGTACTTC.

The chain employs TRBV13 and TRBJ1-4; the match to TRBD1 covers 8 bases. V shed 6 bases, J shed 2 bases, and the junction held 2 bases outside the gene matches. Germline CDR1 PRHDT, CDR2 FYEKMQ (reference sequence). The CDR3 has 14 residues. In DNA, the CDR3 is TGTGCCAGCAGACGGACAGGGACTAATGAAAAACTGTTTTTT. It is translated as CASRRTGTNEKLFF.